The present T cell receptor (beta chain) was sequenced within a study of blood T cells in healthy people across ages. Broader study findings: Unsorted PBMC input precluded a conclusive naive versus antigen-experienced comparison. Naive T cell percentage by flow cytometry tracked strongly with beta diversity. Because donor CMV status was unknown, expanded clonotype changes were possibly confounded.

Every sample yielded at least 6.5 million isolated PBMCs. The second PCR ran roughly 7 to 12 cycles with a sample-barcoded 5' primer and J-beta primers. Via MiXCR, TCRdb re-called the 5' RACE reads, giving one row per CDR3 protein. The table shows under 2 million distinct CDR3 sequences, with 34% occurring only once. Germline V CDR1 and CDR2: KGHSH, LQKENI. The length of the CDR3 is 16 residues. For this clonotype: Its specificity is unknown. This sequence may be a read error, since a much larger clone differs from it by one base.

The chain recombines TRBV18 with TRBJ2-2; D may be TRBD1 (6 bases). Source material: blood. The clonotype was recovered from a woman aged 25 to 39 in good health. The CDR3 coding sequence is TGTGCCAGCTCACAACGACAGGAACAGAACACCGGGGAGCGGTTTTTT. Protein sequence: CASSQRQEQNTGERFF. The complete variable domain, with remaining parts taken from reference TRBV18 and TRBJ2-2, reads NAGVMQNPRHLVRRRGQEARLRCSPMKGHSHVYWYRQLPEEGLKFMVYLQKENIIDESGMPKERFSAEFPKEGPSILRIQQVVRGDSAAYFCASSQRQEQNTGERFFGEGSRLTVL.